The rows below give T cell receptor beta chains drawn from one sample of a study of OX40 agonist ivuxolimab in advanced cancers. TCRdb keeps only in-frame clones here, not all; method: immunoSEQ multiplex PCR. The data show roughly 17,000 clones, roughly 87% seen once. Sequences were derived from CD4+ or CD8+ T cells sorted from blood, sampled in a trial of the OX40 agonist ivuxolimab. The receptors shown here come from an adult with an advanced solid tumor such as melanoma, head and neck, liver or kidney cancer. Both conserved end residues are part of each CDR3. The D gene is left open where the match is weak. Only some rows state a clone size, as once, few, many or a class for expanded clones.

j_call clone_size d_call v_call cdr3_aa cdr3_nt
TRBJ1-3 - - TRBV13 CASSSEKGGRNTIYF TGTGCCAGCAGCTCCGAAAAGGGAGGCAGAAACACCATATATTTT
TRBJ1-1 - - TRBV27 CASMFGPMNTEAFF TGTGCCAGCATGTTCGGACCTATGAACACTGAAGCTTTCTTT
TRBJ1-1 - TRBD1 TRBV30 CAWKRDRGRNTEAFF TGTGCCTGGAAAAGGGACAGGGGGCGGAACACTGAAGCTTTCTTT
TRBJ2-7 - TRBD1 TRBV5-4 CASSPGQATYEQYF TGTGCCAGCAGCCCCGGACAGGCAACCTACGAGCAGTACTTC
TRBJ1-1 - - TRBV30 CAWGVRSQNTEAFF TGTGCCTGGGGGGTGAGGAGTCAGAACACTGAAGCTTTCTTT
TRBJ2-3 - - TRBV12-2 CASRSLGDRGATDTQYF TGTGCAAGTCGCTCCCTTGGGGACAGGGGAGCGACAGATACGCAGTATTTT
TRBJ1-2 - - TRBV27 CASRITPQVDGYTF TGTGCCAGCCGGATTACCCCCCAGGTTGATGGCTACACCTTC
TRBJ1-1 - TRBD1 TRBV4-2 CASSDGTGGLNTEAFF TGTGCCAGCAGCGATGGGACAGGGGGTCTGAACACTGAAGCTTTCTTT
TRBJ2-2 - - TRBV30 CAWSRTHTGELFF TGTGCCTGGAGCCGGACACACACCGGGGAGCTGTTTTTT
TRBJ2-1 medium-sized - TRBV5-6 CASSLQYNEQFF TGTGCCAGCAGCTTACAGTACAATGAGCAGTTCTTC
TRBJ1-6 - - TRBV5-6 CASSLSNSPLHF TGTGCCAGCAGCCTATCTAATTCACCCCTCCACTTT
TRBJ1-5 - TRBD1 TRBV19 CASSEEGARMGQPQHF TGTGCCAGTAGTGAGGAGGGGGCGCGAATGGGTCAGCCCCAGCATTTT
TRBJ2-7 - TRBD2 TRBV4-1 CASSQDPGGSSYEQYF TGCGCCAGCAGCCAAGACCCGGGGGGGTCTTCCTACGAGCAGTACTTC
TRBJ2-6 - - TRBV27 CASSLYRDSGANVLTF TGTGCCAGCAGTTTATACCGGGACTCTGGGGCCAACGTCCTGACTTTC
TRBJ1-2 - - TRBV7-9 CASSMGPTGYTF TGTGCCAGCAGCATGGGACCGACCGGCTACACCTTC
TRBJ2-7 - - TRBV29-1 CSAVIVGGDEQYF TGCAGCGCTGTAATTGTGGGGGGAGACGAGCAGTACTTC
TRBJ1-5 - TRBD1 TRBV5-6 CASSFGQGAVQPQHF TGTGCCAGCAGCTTTGGACAGGGGGCAGTTCAGCCCCAGCATTTT
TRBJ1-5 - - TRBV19 CASSIWGHGGNQPQHF TGTGCCAGTAGTATATGGGGGCACGGTGGCAATCAGCCCCAGCATTTT
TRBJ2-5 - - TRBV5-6 CASSSGPGTLYQETQYF TGTGCCAGCAGCTCGGGCCCCGGGACACTTTACCAAGAGACCCAGTACTTC
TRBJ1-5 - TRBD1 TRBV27 CASSFGTGVQPQHF TGTGCCAGCAGTTTTGGGACAGGGGTTCAGCCCCAGCATTTT
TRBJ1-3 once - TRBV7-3 CASSQGFGNTIYF TGTGCCAGCTCGCAGGGATTTGGAAACACCATATATTTT
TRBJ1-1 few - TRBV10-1 CASSGGMNTEAFF TGCGCCAGCAGTGGGGGAATGAACACTGAAGCTTTCTTT
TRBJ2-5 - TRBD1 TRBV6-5 CASSRRTGGETQYF TGTGCCAGCAGCCGCAGGACAGGGGGAGAGACCCAGTACTTC
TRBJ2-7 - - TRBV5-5 CASSLGYEQYF TGTGCCAGCAGCTTGGGGTACGAGCAGTACTTC
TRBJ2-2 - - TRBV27 CASSLSISYGELFF TGTGCCAGCAGTTTATCGATCTCGTACGGGGAGCTGTTTTTT
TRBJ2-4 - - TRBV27 CASSLTVKNIQYF TGTGCCAGCAGTTTAACGGTCAAAAACATTCAGTACTTC
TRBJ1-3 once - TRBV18 CASSPPEYSGNTIYF TGTGCCAGCTCACCACCAGAGTACTCTGGAAACACCATATATTTT
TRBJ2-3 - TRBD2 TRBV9 CASSDQTSGGAAGSTDTQYF TGTGCCAGCAGCGACCAGACTAGCGGGGGGGCCGCTGGCAGCACAGATACGCAGTATTTT
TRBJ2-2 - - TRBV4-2 CASSPPTSGLGELFF TGTGCCAGCAGCCCCCCTACATCGGGGCTCGGGGAGCTGTTTTTT
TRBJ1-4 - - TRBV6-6 CASARSGANEKLFF TGTGCCAGTGCCCGCTCGGGGGCGAATGAAAAACTGTTTTTT
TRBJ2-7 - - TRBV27 CASSFGGGGYEQYF TGTGCCAGCAGTTTTGGAGGGGGCGGGTACGAGCAGTACTTC
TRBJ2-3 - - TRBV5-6 CASSLTLGVTSTDTQYF TGTGCCAGCAGCTTGACTCTGGGGGTTACTAGCACAGATACGCAGTATTTT
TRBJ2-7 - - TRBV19 CASSMVGSGAFTYEQYF TGTGCCAGTAGTATGGTAGGATCTGGGGCCTTTACCTACGAGCAGTACTTC
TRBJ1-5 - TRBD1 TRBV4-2 CASSLGTGSSNQPQHF TGTGCCAGCAGCCTGGGGACAGGTAGCAGCAATCAGCCCCAGCATTTT
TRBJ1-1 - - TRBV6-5 CASSSGSNTEAFF TGTGCCAGCAGTTCAGGGTCGAACACTGAAGCTTTCTTT
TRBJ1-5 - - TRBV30 CAWSGSSNQPQHF TGTGCCTGGAGTGGCAGTAGCAATCAGCCCCAGCATTTT
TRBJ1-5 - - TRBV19 CASRIGSLSNQPQHF TGTGCCAGTAGAATAGGGTCCCTCAGCAATCAGCCCCAGCATTTT
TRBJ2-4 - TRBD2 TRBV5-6 CASSGLAGESKNIQYF TGTGCCAGCAGCGGGCTAGCGGGGGAAAGCAAAAACATTCAGTACTTC
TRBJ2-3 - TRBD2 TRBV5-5 CASSLEGGASGVTDTQYF TGTGCCAGCAGCTTGGAAGGCGGGGCTAGCGGGGTCACAGATACGCAGTATTTT
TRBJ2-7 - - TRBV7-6 CASSLGGGTYEQYF TGTGCCAGCAGCTTAGGTGGAGGGACCTACGAGCAGTACTTC
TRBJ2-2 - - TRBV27 CASSSLAALFTGELFF TGTGCCAGCAGTTCCTTAGCGGCCCTTTTCACCGGGGAGCTGTTTTTT
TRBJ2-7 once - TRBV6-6 CARHGETYEQYF TGTGCCCGCCACGGGGAGACCTACGAGCAGTACTTC
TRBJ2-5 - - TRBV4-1 CASSQAQGETQYF TGCGCCAGCAGCCAAGCGCAGGGAGAGACCCAGTACTTC
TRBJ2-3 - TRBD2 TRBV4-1 CASSPPGLAGLNTDTQYF TGCGCCAGCAGCCCCCCCGGACTAGCGGGGCTAAACACAGATACGCAGTATTTT
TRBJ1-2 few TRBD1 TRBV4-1 CASSHLTGGIDGYTF TGCGCCAGCAGCCATCTTACAGGGGGCATCGATGGCTACACCTTC
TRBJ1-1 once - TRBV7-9 CASSPGYEAFF TGTGCCAGCAGCCCAGGGTATGAAGCTTTCTTT
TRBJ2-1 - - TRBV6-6 CASRDSNEQFF TGTGCCAGCAGAGACTCTAATGAGCAGTTCTTC
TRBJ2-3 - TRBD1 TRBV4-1 CASSPYHGQGTDTQYF TGCGCCAGCAGCCCCTATCACGGACAGGGCACAGATACGCAGTATTTT
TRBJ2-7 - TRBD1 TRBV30 CAWSFGTAYEQYF TGTGCCTGGAGCTTCGGGACAGCCTACGAGCAGTACTTC
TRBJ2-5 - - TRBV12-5 CASGLGGIETQYF TGTGCTAGTGGTTTGGGGGGTATCGAGACCCAGTACTTC
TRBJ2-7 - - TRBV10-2 CASSEGQLYEQYF TGCGCCAGCAGTGAAGGTCAGCTCTACGAGCAGTACTTC
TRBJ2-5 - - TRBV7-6 CASSLRMFGAQETQYF TGTGCCAGCAGCTTGAGGATGTTCGGAGCCCAAGAGACCCAGTACTTC
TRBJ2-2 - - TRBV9 CASSVGMNTGELFF TGTGCCAGCAGCGTAGGAATGAACACCGGGGAGCTGTTTTTT